Below are 17 T cell receptor beta chains sequenced from a single sample in a study of control samples from healthy donors and cancer patients. The protocol was immunoSEQ multiplex PCR, while the TCRdb copy is restricted to in-frame clones and leaves out a portion. The table has over 75,000 clones, approximately 78% seen once. The sequenced material came from blood. These receptors originate from a man aged 60 to 75 in good health.

The gene calls are TRBV6-1 and TRBJ1-5; a possible D gene is TRBD1 (5 bases). Germline V CDR1 and CDR2: MNHNS, SASEGT. With 2 bases removed from V and 2 bases from J, the gap between germline ends came to 13 bases. The CDR3 contains 16 residues. The CDR3 sequence is CASSEMKGSGNQPQHF. CDR3 nucleotide sequence: TGTGCCAGCAGTGAAATGAAGGGGAGCGGCAATCAGCCCCAGCATTTT.

The V and J genes are TRBV5-4 and TRBJ2-5; maybe TRBD2 (5 bases). Germline values: CDR1 SGHNT, CDR2 YYREEE (reference sequence). The V end was cut by 0 bases, the J end by 1 base, with 13 bases between. The CDR3 consists of 16 residues. The CDR3 protein is CASSLAGKGFQETQYF. In nucleotides, the CDR3 is TGTGCCAGCAGCTTGGCGGGGAAAGGATTCCAAGAGACCCAGTACTTC.

This chain links TRBV6-5 with TRBJ2-7; 14 bases match TRBD2. The CDR3 totals 15 residues. Germline trimming cut 5 bases from V and 2 bases from J; bases unmatched to any gene: 2. Germline V lookup: CDR1 MNHEY, CDR2 SVGAGI. This chain's CDR3 is CASSQGLAGAYEQYF. The CDR3 bases are TGTGCCAGCAGTCAGGGACTAGCGGGGGCCTACGAGCAGTACTTC.

The J gene is TRBJ2-1, the V gene TRBV28, with 12 bases lining up with TRBD2. The CDR3 covers 20 residues. Looked up from germline, CDR1 is MDHEN and CDR2 is SYDVKM. With V trimmed by 10 bases and J by 5 bases, 24 bases remained unmatched. The CDR3: CAIRQGARWASGRANNEQFF. The CDR3 region has the DNA TGTGCCATCCGACAGGGGGCGCGTTGGGCTAGCGGGAGGGCCAACAATGAGCAGTTCTTC.

The genes are TRBV4-2 and TRBJ2-1; D is tentatively TRBD1 or TRBD2 (6 bases each). The CDR3 consists of 15 residues. Germline lookup yields CDR1 LGHNA and CDR2 YNFKEQ. V lost 1 base to trimming and J lost 6 bases, with 13 bases between them. The CDR3, as DNA: TGTGCCAGCAGCCAAGGAGAGGGGGGCCGCAATGAGCAGTTCTTC. It codes for CASSQGEGGRNEQFF.

V is TRBV19 and J is TRBJ2-1, with D maybe TRBD2 (6 bases). CDR1 and CDR2 from the germline V gene are LNHDA and SQIVND (reference sequence). The CDR3 is made up of 15 amino acids. V lost 5 bases and J 0 bases, leaving 11 bases between the germline ends. For the CDR3, the DNA is TGTGCCAGTAGTGTGGACGGGAGCTCCTACAATGAGCAGTTCTTC. Its protein is CASSVDGSSYNEQFF.

As concerns this clone: Other DNA sequences from this sample encode an identical CDR3 as well. The V gene is TRBV12-3 or TRBV12-4, the J gene TRBJ2-1; 7 bases fit TRBD2. This CDR3 comprises 12 residues. The V segment lost 11 bases and the J segment 9 bases; nucleotides outside the gene matches: 10. CDR3 in amino acids: CAGSRGVGEQFF. The CDR3 coding sequence is TGTGCCGGAAGTCGGGGGGTGGGTGAGCAGTTCTTC.

The chain recombines TRBV11-2 with TRBJ1-1; TRBD1 might be the D (6 bases). The V gene's germline CDR1 is SGHAT and CDR2 FQNNGV. V shed 2 bases and J shed 0 bases, with 10 bases lying between them. The CDR3 is 15 amino acids. The CDR3 loop reads CASSLHQGLNTEAFF. CDR3 in DNA: TGTGCCAGCAGCTTACATCAGGGGCTGAACACTGAAGCTTTCTTT.

V usage is TRBV11-3 and J usage is TRBJ2-5; 9 bases align to TRBD2. CDR3 length: 14 residues. Germline V CDR1 and CDR2: SGHNT, YENEEA. Trimming cost V 5 bases and J 5 bases; bases outside gene matches: 6. DNA for the CDR3: TGTGCCAGCAGCCAGCGGGGGGCTTGGGAGACCCAGTACTTC. Translated, it gives CASSQRGAWETQYF.

This chain links TRBV30 with TRBJ2-4; D might be TRBD1 (7 bases). The germline CDR1 and CDR2 sequences are GTSNPN and SVGIG (reference sequence). The CDR3 is 14 residues long. V was shortened by 5 bases and J by 5 bases, with 16 bases between the two germline ends. CDR3 coding DNA: TGTGCCTGGGGGGTGGGAGGACAGGAAAACATTCAGTACTTC. Translation: CAWGVGGQENIQYF.

V usage is TRBV11-3 and J usage is TRBJ1-6; TRBD1 might be the D (5 bases). Germline assignment: CDR1 SGHNT and CDR2 YENEEA. The CDR3 runs to 14 residues. The germline V and J ends were trimmed by 5 bases and 5 bases, with 10 bases remaining between them. The CDR3 bases are TGTGCCAGCAGCCAGGGAGCAAATAATTCACCCCTCCACTTT. Protein sequence: CASSQGANNSPLHF.

V gene TRBV19 combines with J gene TRBJ1-1, with D perhaps TRBD1 (5 bases). The CDR3 totals 16 residues. The germline V gene has CDR1 LNHDA and CDR2 SQIVND (reference sequence). Trimming took 5 bases from V and 0 from J, leaving 16 bases between them. The CDR3 sequence: CASSARQGPMNTEAFF. Written as DNA, the CDR3 is TGTGCCAGTAGTGCACGTCAGGGTCCCATGAACACTGAAGCTTTCTTT.

This chain uses TRBV3-1 (or the pseudogene TRBV3-2) with TRBJ2-2, with D tentatively TRBD2 (6 bases). Germline CDR1 LGHDT, CDR2 YNNKEL (reference sequence). This CDR3 is 14 amino acids long. The V gene lost 2 bases and the J gene lost 4 bases, with 8 bases spanning the gap. CDR3 region: CASSQISGTGELFF. As DNA, the CDR3 is TGTGCCAGCAGCCAAATTAGCGGCACCGGGGAGCTGTTTTTT.

V usage is TRBV19 and J usage is TRBJ2-6; 7 bases map to TRBD1. The germline V gene has CDR1 LNHDA and CDR2 SQIVND (reference sequence). Trimming at V came to 10 bases and at J to 0 bases, leaving 6 bases not matched to a gene. This CDR3 comprises 15 residues. The CDR3 here is CATRTGDSGANVLTF. The CDR3 region has the DNA TGTGCCACCAGAACAGGGGACTCTGGGGCCAACGTCCTGACTTTC.

The gene calls are TRBV11-2 and TRBJ1-1; TRBD1 is a possible D gene (6 bases). Trimming removed 5 bases at V and 1 base at J, with 26 bases between. The CDR3 has 19 amino acids. CDR1 and CDR2 from the germline V gene are SGHAT and FQNNGV. CDR3 sequence (DNA): TGTGCCAGCAGCCTAACAGGGCTACGGGGTCGATCACCGAACACTGAAGCTTTCTTT. Its translation is CASSLTGLRGRSPNTEAFF.

The chain combines TRBV2 with TRBJ1-2; D remains ambiguous. The CDR3 covers 13 residues. Looked up from germline, CDR1 is SNHLY and CDR2 is FYNNEI. V dropped 7 bases and J dropped 6 bases, with 15 bases sitting between them. The CDR3 protein is CASMKTAPDGYTF. In DNA, the CDR3 is TGTGCCAGCATGAAGACGGCTCCTGATGGCTACACCTTC. Full variable domain (missing parts from reference TRBV2 and TRBJ1-2): EPEVTQTPSHQVTQMGQEVILRCVPISNHLYFYWYRQILGQKVEFLVSFYNNEISEKSEIFDDQFSVERPDGSNFTLKIRSTKLEDSAMYFCASMKTAPDGYTFGSGTRLTVV.

J is TRBJ2-7 and V is TRBV10-1, with 9 bases lining up with TRBD2. V gave up 4 bases and J gave up 5 bases; unmatched junction bases: 6. This CDR3 is built from 14 residues. Germline V gene data show CDR1 as WNHNN and CDR2 as SYGVQD (reference sequence). CDR3 nucleotides: TGCGCCAGCAGTGTTGGCGGGAGGGCCGACGAGCAGTACTTC. It yields the protein CASSVGGRADEQYF.